Reported below is one T cell receptor (beta chain). The data stem from a study of memory CD4+ T cells and cytomegalovirus serostatus. V gave up 0 bases and J gave up 2 bases; unmatched junction bases: 2. Germline-derived CDR1 and CDR2 are SGHTA and FQGNSA. CDR3 length equals 17 residues. The sort gate was single viable CD3+CD4+CD8-CD45RO+ cells for memory CD4+ T cells. TCRdb's copy holds only in-frame clones and misses some; the assay was immunoSEQ multiplex PCR. The sample holds about 75,000 clones, 60% to 80% seen once. Input material: memory CD4+ T cells from blood. The rearrangement links TRBV7-2 to TRBJ2-1, with TRBD2 matching 12 bases. This receptor was obtained from an adult in good health and CMV-seropositive. CDR3: CASSLAGTSGPYNEQFF. The CDR3 bases are TGTGCCAGCAGCTTAGCGGGGACTAGCGGGCCCTACAATGAGCAGTTCTTC.